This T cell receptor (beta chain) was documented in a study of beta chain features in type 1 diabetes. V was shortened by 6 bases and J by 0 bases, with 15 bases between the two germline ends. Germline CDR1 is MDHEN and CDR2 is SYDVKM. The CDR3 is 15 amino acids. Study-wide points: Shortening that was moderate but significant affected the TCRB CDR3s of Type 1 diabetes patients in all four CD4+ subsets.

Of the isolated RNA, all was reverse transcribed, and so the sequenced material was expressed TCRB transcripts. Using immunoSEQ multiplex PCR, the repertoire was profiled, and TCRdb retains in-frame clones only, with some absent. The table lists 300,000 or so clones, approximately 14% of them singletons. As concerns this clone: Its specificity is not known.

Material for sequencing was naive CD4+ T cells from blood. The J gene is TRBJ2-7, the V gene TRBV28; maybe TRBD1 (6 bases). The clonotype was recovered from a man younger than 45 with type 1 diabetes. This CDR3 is CASSWFQGTSYEQYF. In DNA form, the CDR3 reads TGTGCCAGCAGCTGGTTTCAGGGGACCTCCTACGAGCAGTACTTC.